The text below deals with one TCR beta chain. The antigen is unknown. This sample stems from a study of cytomegalovirus exposure and HLA in healthy donors. Findings of the study overall: HLA alleles were associated with 17,000 or so TCR beta sequences in a later analysis at 0.05 false discovery rate. V- and J-gene trimming of TCR beta was linked (in a later analysis) to a missense DCLRE1C variant. Available immune exposure information was restricted to CMV serostatus only. TCR beta V segments were, for the most part, productive about 87% or about 30% of the time in an earlier analysis.

The PCR ran on 60 Vbeta and 13 Jbeta primers. Here immunoSEQ multiplex PCR was the method, and the copy in TCRdb shows in-frame clones only, minus some. The data contain 150,000 to 200,000 clones, around 72% of them singletons. Material for sequencing was PBMCs. This receptor was obtained from a woman aged 35 to 49 in good health and CMV-seropositive.

CDR3 DNA: TGTGCCAGCAGCCCCAGTCTAGCGGGGGGGTTTGAGACCCAGTACTTC. Residues: CASSPSLAGGFETQYF. The chain recombines TRBV4-2 with TRBJ2-5, with 12 bases matching TRBD2. Germline V gene lookup returns CDR1 LGHNA and CDR2 YNFKEQ. The V segment lost 4 bases and the J segment 5 bases; nucleotides outside the gene matches: 8. The CDR3 length is 16 residues.